This note documents a single T cell receptor beta chain sequence. Its antigen is still unknown. Germline V CDR1 and CDR2: SGDLS, YYNGEE. The V and J ends lost 4 bases and 3 bases respectively, with 14 bases between them. The CDR3 consists of 14 residues. The data originate from a study of TIL therapy for anti-PD-1-resistant metastatic lung cancer. Whole-study context: Median tumor mutation burden was 1.5 mutations per megabase. General study results and limits: Patients were highly selected, enriched for treatment-naive, never-smoker and oncogene-addicted cases.

The libraries were made with immunoSEQ v3. TCRdb keeps only in-frame clones here, not all; method: immunoSEQ multiplex PCR. The sample carries about 46,000 clones, 86% recorded once. The time point was: pre-treatment sample, taken before nivolumab and TIL therapy. Stage 4 NSCLC adults joined between October 2017 and 2020. The sample was blood, taken at baseline. This receptor was taken from a person aged 25 to 85 with non-small cell lung cancer. V is TRBV9 and J is TRBJ2-7, with a weak D call TRBD2 (6 bases). The CDR3 loop is CASSPSWGDYEQYF. CDR3 coding DNA: TGTGCCAGCAGCCCGTCCTGGGGGGACTACGAGCAGTACTTC.